These 22 T cell receptor beta chains were all obtained from the same sample, sequenced in a study of blood T cells in healthy people across ages. Primers used in a second PCR of about 6 to 11 cycles were a sample-barcoded 5' primer and a J-beta primer mix. TCRdb called the 5' RACE reads again in MiXCR, with one record for every CDR3 protein. This sample has 650,000 to 800,000 distinct CDR3 sequences; roughly half occur once, and the top ten carry 13%. Sequencing was carried out using blood. The receptors here all came from a woman older than 75 in good health.

Regarding this clonotype: A much more abundant neighbour one base away suggests this may be a read error. The chain uses TRBV7-8 and TRBJ2-5, with 9 bases matching TRBD2. This CDR3 contains 16 residues. Germline V lookup: CDR1 SGHVS, CDR2 FQNEAQ. CDR3 sequence: CVSRVPGLAYQETQYF. CDR3 in DNA: TGTGTCAGCAGAGTCCCGGGACTAGCATACCAAGAGACCCAGTACTTC.

Worth noting for this clonotype: A read error may explain this, as a much larger clone is one base away. The CDR3 DNA sequence: TGCATCGTTGGAGGTCGCGGGGTTAGCACAGATACGCAGTATTTT. Its translation is CIVGGRGVSTDTQYF. This chain connects TRBV29-1 to TRBJ2-3, with TRBD2 as a possible D gene (6 bases). This CDR3 is 15 amino acids long. Germline CDR1 is SQVTM and CDR2 is ANQGSEA.

This clonotype has just one count. The V call is TRBV12-3 or TRBV12-4, the J call TRBJ2-5; no clear D. TRBJ2-7 explains the end of the DNA better; the J call may be wrong. The CDR3 has 14 amino acids. This chain's CDR3 is CASSPRMRVGEQYF. In nucleotides, the CDR3 is TGTGCCAGCAGTCCAAGGATGCGAGTGGGCGAGCAGTACTTC.

The table lists this clonotype with many counts. V is TRBV10-1 and J is TRBJ2-7; 8 bases agree with TRBD1. The germline V gene encodes CDR1 WNHNN and CDR2 SYGVQD (reference sequence). The CDR3 spans 15 residues. V was pared by 4 bases and J by 3 bases, with 8 bases of the junction left unmatched. CDR3 protein: CASSATGGMIYEQYF. In nucleotides, the CDR3 is TGCGCCAGCAGTGCTACAGGGGGAATGATCTACGAGCAGTACTTC.

The chain employs TRBV28 and TRBJ2-1; 12 bases align to TRBD2. Germline V gives CDR1 MDHEN, CDR2 SYDVKM. This CDR3 is 15 amino acids long. The J segment lost 8 bases and the V segment lost 2 bases, leaving 4 bases of the junction unmatched. The CDR3 loop reads CASSLPSGGADEQFF. CDR3 nucleotides: TGTGCCAGCAGTTTACCTAGCGGGGGGGCGGATGAGCAGTTCTTC. The full variable domain, rest sourced from reference TRBV28 and TRBJ2-1, is DVKVTQSSRYLVKRTGEKVFLECVQDMDHENMFWYRQDPGLGLRLIYFSYDVKMKEKGDIPEGYSVSREKKERFSLILESASTNQTSMYLCASSLPSGGADEQFFGPGTRLTVL.

The chain is built from TRBV28 and TRBJ2-5; D may be TRBD1 or TRBD2 (5 bases each). The J call may be in error: the DNA end matches TRBJ2-7 better. From germline, CDR1 is MDHEN and CDR2 SYDVKM. This CDR3 comprises 14 residues. CDR3 protein: CASSPLGTLYEQYF. In DNA form, the CDR3 reads TGTGCCAGCAGTCCGTTAGGGACCCTATACGAGCAGTACTTC.

This clonotype was detected ten times or more. The chain carries TRBV12-3 or TRBV12-4 and TRBJ1-2, with D unresolved. V was cut by 2 bases and J by 6 bases, with 4 bases left in between. This CDR3 has 11 residues. The CDR3 reads CASSLPDGYTF. DNA for the CDR3: TGTGCCAGCAGTTTACCGGATGGCTACACCTTC.

The J gene is TRBJ2-3, the V gene TRBV5-1; the D is unclear. Trimming left V 6 bases short and J 2 bases short, with 10 bases between. Germline V gene sequence: CDR1 SGHRS, CDR2 YFSETQ. The CDR3 extends over 13 amino acids. CDR3 in amino acids: CASMLGDTDTQYF. The CDR3 coding sequence is TGCGCCAGCATGCTTGGCGACACAGATACGCAGTATTTT.

The chain carries TRBV4-2 and TRBJ2-1; D is uncertain. The CDR3 loop spans 12 amino acids. Trimming stripped 2 bases from V and 8 bases from J, with 7 bases between. Germline V CDR1 and CDR2: LGHNA, YNFKEQ. CDR3 nucleotides: TGTGCCAGCAGCCAACCCTGGGATGAGCAGTTCTTC. Its translation is CASSQPWDEQFF.

The chain is built from TRBV5-1 and TRBJ2-1, with D perhaps TRBD2 (6 bases). V was clipped by 0 bases and J by 6 bases, with 10 bases between them. The germline gives CDR1 SGHRS, CDR2 YFSETQ. CDR3 length: 14 residues. The CDR3 region has the DNA TGCGCCAGCAGCTTGGCGACTAGATCCAATGAGCAGTTCTTC. Its protein is CASSLATRSNEQFF.

J is TRBJ2-1 and V is TRBV6-5, with D hard to call. Trimming removed 3 bases from V and 0 bases from J, with 15 bases in between. CDR3 length equals 17 residues. Germline assignment: CDR1 MNHEY and CDR2 SVGAGI. The CDR3 bases are TGTGCCAGCAGTTATAGTACACGGATGAGCTCCTACAATGAGCAGTTCTTC. Amino acids: CASSYSTRMSSYNEQFF.

This chain uses TRBV3-1 with TRBJ2-7; a possible D gene is TRBD1 (6 bases). CDR1 is LGHDT, CDR2 YNNKEL, per germline (reference sequence). The CDR3 covers 14 residues. V dropped 2 bases and J dropped 6 bases, with 14 bases sitting between them. CDR3 in amino acids: CASSQIAQGSEQYF. The CDR3 bases are TGTGCCAGCAGCCAAATCGCGCAGGGGTCCGAGCAGTACTTC.

This clonotype has ten or more counts. The V gene is TRBV29-1, the J gene TRBJ2-3; 14 positions match TRBD2. The CDR3 has 17 amino acids. Germline V gives CDR1 SQVTM, CDR2 ANQGSEA. The V gene end was trimmed by 4 bases and the J gene end by 0 bases; junction bases not matched to a gene: 6. Here the CDR3 reads CSVGKTSGRVSTDTQYF. The CDR3 nucleotides are TGCAGCGTTGGAAAGACTAGCGGGAGGGTGAGCACAGATACGCAGTATTTT.

This clonotype was seen a handful of times. The chain employs TRBV10-3 and TRBJ1-2; D is possibly TRBD1 (6 bases). The germline V and J ends were trimmed by 2 bases and 6 bases, with 13 bases remaining between them. The CDR3 has 14 amino acids. From germline, CDR1 is ENHRY and CDR2 SYGVKD. As DNA, the CDR3 is TGTGCCATCAGTGAGCACAGGGAGGGGAATGGCTACACCTTC. The encoded protein is CAISEHREGNGYTF.

This clonotype has at least ten counts. The chain employs TRBV7-2 and TRBJ2-3; D is possibly TRBD2 (5 bases). The V end was cut by 5 bases, the J end by 0 bases, with 12 bases between. The germline gives CDR1 SGHTA, CDR2 FQGNSA. The CDR3 has 15 residues. The CDR3 DNA follows: TGTGCCAGCAGCCGAGTAGCGTTAAGCACAGATACGCAGTATTTT. Translating it yields CASSRVALSTDTQYF.

The chain is built from TRBV2 and TRBJ2-2, with D uncertain. Germline assignment: CDR1 SNHLY and CDR2 FYNNEI. Trimming shortened V by 6 bases and J by 4 bases, and 6 bases separated the two germline ends. This CDR3 is 12 amino acids long. The CDR3 loop reads CASRPITGELFF. In DNA form, the CDR3 reads TGTGCCAGCAGACCAATCACCGGGGAGCTGTTTTTT.

This clonotype was seen repeatedly, ten times or more. The J gene is TRBJ2-5, the V gene TRBV12-3 or TRBV12-4, with 7 bases matching TRBD2. Losses at the gene ends were 6 bases for V and 4 bases for J; bases not matched to a gene: 11. The CDR3 is 15 residues long. This CDR3 is CASRIGLAERETQYF. CDR3 DNA: TGTGCCAGCAGAATCGGGCTAGCGGAACGAGAGACCCAGTACTTC.

A few counts support this clonotype. One junction end does not reproduce the germline sequence, and a read error may be involved. The chain recombines TRBV7-2 with TRBJ2-5; D not certain. This CDR3 has 15 amino acids. Germline V gives CDR1 SGHTA, CDR2 FQGNSA. Written as DNA, the CDR3 is TGTGCCAGCAGCTTAGGCGGATTAAACCAGGAGACCCAGTACTTC. Amino acid sequence: CASSLGGLNQETQYF. The full variable domain, rest sourced from reference TRBV7-2 and TRBJ2-5, is GAGVSQSPSNKVTEKGKDVELRCDPISGHTALYWYRQSLGQGLEFLIYFQGNSAPDKSGLPSDRFSAERTGGSVSTLTIQRTQQEDSAVYLCASSLGGLNQETQYFGPGTRLLVL.

The chain uses TRBV20-1 and TRBJ2-1; 8 bases align to TRBD2. Germline values: CDR1 DFQATT, CDR2 SNEGSKA (reference sequence). The CDR3 runs 13 residues. V trimming: 0 bases; J trimming: 9 bases; junction bases outside the gene matches: 4. In DNA, the CDR3 is TGCAGTGCTAGAGATCCAGCGGGGGTTGAGCAGTTCTTC. Amino acids: CSARDPAGVEQFF.

This clonotype was counted at least ten times. This chain links TRBV5-4 with TRBJ2-1; no clear D gene. The length of the CDR3 is 12 residues. V lost 4 bases, J lost 5 bases, and 7 bases lay in between. Germline values: CDR1 SGHNT, CDR2 YYREEE (reference sequence). The CDR3 sequence: CASSPGDNEQFF. The DNA for the CDR3 is TGTGCCAGCAGCCCCGGAGACAATGAGCAGTTCTTC.

J is TRBJ2-6 and V is TRBV28, with D hard to call. The CDR3 is made up of 13 amino acids. CDR1 MDHEN and CDR2 SYDVKM come from the germline V gene. V lost 7 bases, J lost 0 bases, and 4 bases lay in between. The DNA for the CDR3 is TGTGCCAGCATGATCTCTGGGGCCAACGTCCTGACTTTC. Protein sequence: CASMISGANVLTF.

The chain is built from TRBV4-2 and TRBJ2-7, with a tentative D call TRBD1 (5 bases). The CDR3 sequence is 15 residues long. The V end lost 4 bases, the J end lost 0 bases, and 13 bases lay between the germline ends. Germline values: CDR1 LGHNA, CDR2 YNFKEQ. The CDR3 spells CASSPHRSLSYEQYF. The CDR3 DNA is TGTGCCAGCAGCCCCCACAGGTCCCTCTCCTACGAGCAGTACTTC.